The clone carrying this T cell receptor beta chain was detected once. Its antigen remains unknown. Amplification of the TCR beta CDR3 regions used RNA transcripts (as template). HTBI primers served in a first-round RT-PCR, which a second-round multiplex PCR followed. TCRdb redid the calling of the multiplex PCR reads with MiXCR, one entry per CDR3 protein. Among roughly 1.1 million distinct CDR3 sequences listed, 36% were seen once. The CDR3 sequence is 10 residues long. Germline CDR1 is SQVTM and CDR2 is ANQGSEA. The V end was cut by 5 bases, the J end by 8 bases, with 6 bases between. This sample stems from a study of Graves' ophthalmopathy and Graves' hyperthyroidism. Study-level background: Stable hyperthyroidism was defined by absence of ophthalmopathy within 18 months of follow-up.

Study results and caveats: Between ophthalmopathy and stable hyperthyroidism, a 13-signature model drew a separation with around 86% sensitivity and 81.08% specificity.

Hyperthyroidism in these 18- to 65-year-old patients was newly diagnosed, lasting under 2 months. This sequence originates from an adult man with Graves' hyperthyroidism. V and J are TRBV29-1 and TRBJ2-2; D remains unclear. Sequenced input: peripheral blood or thyroid tissue (not recorded which). The CDR3 DNA sequence: TGCAGCGTTTTTAAGGGGGAGCTGTTTTTT. Protein: CSVFKGELFF.